A selection of T cell receptor beta chains follows, all from one sample in a study of control samples from healthy donors and cancer patients. Sequencing was performed with immunoSEQ multiplex PCR; in TCRdb, only in-frame clones are kept and a portion is missing. The repertoire holds 150,000 or so clones, with over 85% as singletons. The source material was blood. These receptors all come from a woman between 35 and 50 years old in good health. Each CDR3 is given without its conserved first and last residue.

J: TRBJ1-2; V: TRBV12-3/TRBV12-4; CDR3: ASNSGTEYGYT
J: TRBJ2-1; V: TRBV7-2; CDR3: ASSLVPKRGGWDEQF
J: TRBJ1-1; V: TRBV6-5; CDR3: AIRTGTEAF
J: TRBJ1-1; V: TRBV7-9; CDR3: ASSPRAGNTEAF
J: TRBJ1-4; V: TRBV7-9; CDR3: ASSPVGVNEKLF
J: TRBJ2-1; V: TRBV25-1; CDR3: ASSPVAGAGNEQF
J: TRBJ2-7; V: TRBV5-5; CDR3: ASSPRVVYEQY
J: TRBJ2-7; V: TRBV29-1; CDR3: SAGGGAYEQY
J: TRBJ1-2; V: TRBV5-8; CDR3: ASSDGYNYGYT
J: TRBJ1-1; V: TRBV5-1; CDR3: ASSLSRNTEAF
J: TRBJ1-5; V: TRBV6-5; CDR3: ASSYDSNQPQH
J: TRBJ1-4; V: TRBV19; CDR3: ASSTGTDKTNEKLF
J: TRBJ2-2; V: TRBV29-1; CDR3: SGGQPDTGELF
J: TRBJ1-4; V: TRBV27; CDR3: ASSGSFGEKLF
J: TRBJ1-2; V: TRBV5-4; CDR3: ASSSPQGQKLGGYT
J: TRBJ1-1; V: TRBV11-2; CDR3: ASSSNSANTEAF
J: TRBJ1-5; V: TRBV6-5; CDR3: ASELGRGNQPQH
J: TRBJ2-5; V: TRBV7-2; CDR3: ASSWGATQY
J: TRBJ1-2; V: TRBV20-1; CDR3: SARASDHT
J: TRBJ2-1; V: TRBV7-2; CDR3: ASSLTSGRYVDEQF
J: TRBJ1-2; V: TRBV5-4; CDR3: ASSPMDEIYGYT
J: TRBJ2-3; V: TRBV30; CDR3: AWSISGIGDTQY
J: TRBJ1-3; V: TRBV19; CDR3: ASSKQGSGNTIY
J: TRBJ2-6; V: TRBV6-2/TRBV6-3; CDR3: ASSYQLNVLT
J: TRBJ2-4; V: TRBV29-1; CDR3: SVGGGTGAKNIQY
J: TRBJ1-2; V: TRBV27; CDR3: ASSPSDRLRNYGYT
J: TRBJ1-3; V: TRBV2; CDR3: ASSELGGPGLGNTIY
J: TRBJ1-1; V: TRBV28; CDR3: ASRTGRVNTEAF
J: TRBJ1-2; V: TRBV5-1; CDR3: ASSGDEGYT
J: TRBJ1-5; V: TRBV28; CDR3: ASSLSGSDYYSNQPQH
J: TRBJ1-5; V: TRBV30; CDR3: AWGLGTASNQPQH
J: TRBJ2-3; V: TRBV6-2/TRBV6-3; CDR3: ASSYSPPAGERDTQY